These 8 T cell receptor beta chains were sequenced from one sample in a study of identical twins. TCRdb reanalysed the 5' RACE reads using MiXCR and keeps one entry per CDR3 protein. The repertoire consists of under 500,000 distinct CDR3 sequences, with around an eighth occurring once and the leading ten covering approximately 1%. The sample also formed part of further work on yellow fever vaccine responses in identical twins.

The sample comprised CD4+ T cells sorted from blood. These receptors were obtained from a woman younger than 30 in good health.

This clonotype was counted ten times or more. The chain links TRBV28 to TRBJ2-7, with unresolved D. This CDR3 has 13 amino acids. Germline CDR1 MDHEN, CDR2 SYDVKM. V lost 5 bases and J lost 4, with 12 bases in between. Here the CDR3 reads CASSPTDGYEQYF. CDR3 bases: TGTGCCAGCAGTCCTACGGACGGATACGAGCAGTACTTC.

This clonotype was found a few times. The chain has TRBV20-1 and TRBJ2-1; D could derive from TRBD1 or TRBD2 (5 bases each). In germline, CDR1 is DFQATT, CDR2 SNEGSKA (reference sequence). The CDR3 length is 13 residues. V lost 6 bases and J 1 base, leaving 10 bases between the germline ends. CDR3 residues: CSALGPSYNEQFF. The CDR3 DNA reads TGCAGTGCCCTGGGACCTTCCTACAATGAGCAGTTCTTC.

The chain combines TRBV3-1 with TRBJ2-5, with D tentatively TRBD2 (6 bases). Trimming stripped 1 base from V and 2 bases from J, with 11 bases between. The CDR3 is 15 amino acids. Per germline, CDR1 LGHDT and CDR2 YNNKEL (reference sequence). The CDR3 sequence: CASSQGPGTQETQYF. DNA for the CDR3: TGTGCCAGCAGCCAAGGGCCAGGGACTCAAGAGACCCAGTACTTC.

V and J are TRBV19 and TRBJ1-5; D might be TRBD1 (5 bases). V dropped 2 bases and J dropped 4 bases, with 15 bases sitting between them. Germline V lookup: CDR1 LNHDA, CDR2 SQIVND (reference sequence). The length of the CDR3 is 16 residues. The CDR3 region is CASSISSTVGNQPQHF. CDR3 bases: TGTGCCAGTAGTATAAGCTCGACAGTCGGAAATCAGCCCCAGCATTTT.

This clonotype has just a few counts. The chain is built from TRBV5-1 and TRBJ2-1; TRBD2 aligns across 11 bases. Germline V lookup: CDR1 SGHRS, CDR2 YFSETQ. V gave up 1 base and J gave up 1 base; unmatched junction bases: 7. The CDR3 runs 18 residues. The CDR3 here is CASSLTTSGGVSYNEQFF. CDR3 DNA sequence: TGCGCCAGCAGCTTGACTACTAGCGGGGGTGTTTCCTACAATGAGCAGTTCTTC.

This chain joins TRBV20-1 and TRBJ1-5; possibly TRBD1 for D (6 bases). This CDR3 has 12 residues. The germline CDR1 and CDR2 sequences are DFQATT and SNEGSKA (reference sequence). V lost 6 bases, J lost 7 bases, and 13 bases lay in between. The CDR3 here is CSATARGQPQHF. The CDR3 region has the DNA TGCAGTGCCACCGCCAGGGGCCAGCCCCAGCATTTT.

This clonotype was seen a few times. This chain links TRBV11-3 with TRBJ2-5; D assignment may be TRBD1 or TRBD2 (5 bases each). Germline CDR1 reads SGHNT; CDR2 reads YENEEA. The CDR3 is 14 residues long. Trimming cost V 5 bases and J 5 bases, with 15 bases left between them. The CDR3 loop is CASSEGNGEETQYF. In nucleotides, the CDR3 is TGTGCCAGCAGCGAGGGGAACGGAGAGGAGACCCAGTACTTC.

This clonotype was seen more than once but under ten times. The chain is built from TRBV6-5 and TRBJ2-3; tentative D call: TRBD1 (5 bases). The CDR3 runs 12 residues. V shed 5 bases and J shed 6 bases, with 9 bases lying between them. The V gene's germline CDR1 is MNHEY and CDR2 SVGAGI. In nucleotides, the CDR3 is TGTGCCAGCAGTCGATCAGGGGATACGCAGTATTTT. Protein sequence: CASSRSGDTQYF.